A single sample is the source of the 13 T cell receptor beta chains below, sequenced in a study of cytomegalovirus exposure and HLA in healthy donors. PCR amplification relied on 60 Vbeta primers (plus 13 Jbeta primers). Clones were read by immunoSEQ multiplex PCR, and TCRdb kept only the in-frame ones, dropping some. The profile shows about 160,000 clones, roughly 78% of them singletons. Sequencing was done on a sample of PBMCs. The receptors come from a man aged 45-65 years in good health and CMV-seropositive.

This clone has a handful of counts. The chain joins TRBV5-1 to TRBJ2-7; TRBD2 agrees at 7 bases. This CDR3 has 22 amino acids. Trimming at V came to 4 bases and at J to 0 bases, leaving 28 bases not matched to a gene. In germline, CDR1 is SGHRS, CDR2 YFSETQ. The CDR3 DNA sequence: TGCGCCAGCAGCCGCTTGACCCCCTCGGGGGGAGGTTCGATAAGGAGCTCCTACGAGCAGTACTTC. Residues: CASSRLTPSGGGSIRSSYEQYF.

The chain is built from TRBV6-6 and TRBJ1-1, with a possible D match to TRBD1 (6 bases). CDR1 and CDR2 from the germline V gene are MNHNY and SVGAGI (reference sequence). The CDR3 has 14 amino acids. Trimming stripped 4 bases from V and 1 base from J, with 10 bases between. CDR3 sequence: CASSSRGKNTEAFF. The CDR3 DNA reads TGTGCCAGCAGTTCCAGGGGCAAGAACACTGAAGCTTTCTTT.

In this sample, this clone turned up once. The chain uses TRBV5-8 and TRBJ2-3, with a possible D match to TRBD2 (6 bases). V was trimmed by 2 bases and J by 0 bases, leaving 10 bases between them. The CDR3 consists of 15 residues. The germline gives CDR1 SGHTS, CDR2 YDEGEE. CDR3 nucleotide sequence: TGTGCCAGCAGCTTTCTAGCGACTAGCACAGATACGCAGTATTTT. This codes for CASSFLATSTDTQYF.

This clone came up once. The chain is built from TRBV28 and TRBJ1-3; 7 nucleotides line up with TRBD1. This CDR3 spans 16 amino acids. V lost 6 bases and J lost 0; bases outside the gene matches: 8. The germline V gene has CDR1 MDHEN and CDR2 SYDVKM. CDR3 coding DNA: TGTGCCAGCAGAACATACAGGGGACTCTCTGGAAACACCATATATTTT. Residues: CASRTYRGLSGNTIYF.

The rearrangement joins TRBV7-3 to TRBJ2-1, with 10 positions matching TRBD2. This CDR3 is built from 15 residues. Germline CDR1 SGHTA, CDR2 FQGTGA. V dropped 4 bases and J dropped 4; count of bases not matched to a gene: 4. CDR3 bases: TGTGCCAGCAGCTCTGGACTAGCGGTGTACAATGAGCAGTTCTTC. Its translation: CASSSGLAVYNEQFF.

The rearrangement uses TRBV5-4 and TRBJ2-1, with D possibly matching TRBD2 (6 bases). Germline assignment: CDR1 SGHNT and CDR2 YYREEE (reference sequence). Trimming pared 0 bases from V and 0 bases from J, leaving 10 bases between. This CDR3 spans 16 amino acids. The DNA of the CDR3 is TGTGCCAGCAGCTTGGATGGGACTCTCTCCTACAATGAGCAGTTCTTC. Translating it yields CASSLDGTLSYNEQFF.

The CDR3 region is CASSYGTGGTEAFF. The CDR3, as DNA: TGTGCCAGCAGCTATGGGACAGGAGGCACTGAAGCTTTCTTT. The chain has TRBV13 and TRBJ1-1; 8 bases match TRBD1. CDR3 length: 14 amino acids. Germline V gene sequence: CDR1 PRHDT, CDR2 FYEKMQ (reference sequence). V was pared by 4 bases and J by 4 bases, with 5 bases of the junction left unmatched. The full variable domain, in which reference TRBV13 and TRBJ1-1 provide the parts outside the CDR3, is AAGVIQSPRHLIKEKRETATLKCYPIPRHDTVYWYQQGPGQDPQFLISFYEKMQSDKGSIPDRFSAQQFSDYHSELNMSSLELGDSALYFCASSYGTGGTEAFFGQGTRLTVV.

This chain uses TRBV6-4 with TRBJ1-5; a possible D gene is TRBD1 (6 bases). The CDR3 has 14 amino acids. The V and J ends lost 5 bases and 3 bases respectively, with 11 bases between them. Germline assignment: CDR1 MRHNA and CDR2 SNTAGT. CDR3 coding DNA: TGTGCCAGCAGTCAAACAGGGCCCAATCAGCCCCAGCATTTT. Protein product: CASSQTGPNQPQHF.

The CDR3 bases are TGCAGCGTTTTGGCGGCCGCGGGTAACACCATATATTTT. As protein: CSVLAAAGNTIYF. This chain uses TRBV29-1 with TRBJ1-3; D is undetermined. Looked up from germline, CDR1 is SQVTM and CDR2 is ANQGSEA. Trimming took 5 bases from V and 7 from J, leaving 15 bases between them. The CDR3 covers 13 residues.

This clone was counted a few times. This chain uses TRBV28 with TRBJ1-2; D unresolved. There are 12 residues in the CDR3. CDR1 is MDHEN and CDR2 is SYDVKM in the germline V gene. Trimming cost V 4 bases and J 3 bases, with 6 bases left between them. Here the CDR3 reads CASSSSDYGYTF. The CDR3 DNA follows: TGTGCCAGCAGTTCATCGGACTATGGCTACACCTTC.

The chain carries TRBV11-2 and TRBJ2-7; D might be TRBD1 (5 bases). Trimming took off 5 bases at V and 2 bases at J, with 13 bases between the two ends. Germline V gives CDR1 SGHAT, CDR2 FQNNGV. The CDR3 covers 14 residues. CDR3 DNA sequence: TGTGCCAGCAGCGGTCCCAGGGTACCCTACGAGCAGTACTTC. Encoded protein: CASSGPRVPYEQYF. Supplemented by reference TRBV11-2 and TRBJ2-7, the full variable domain reads EAGVAQSPRYKIIEKRQSVAFWCNPISGHATLYWYQQILGQGPKLLIQFQNNGVVDDSQLPKDRFSAERLKGVDSTLKIQPAKLEDSAVYLCASSGPRVPYEQYFGPGTRLTVT.

This sequence joins TRBV5-1 and TRBJ2-7, with 10 bases identical to TRBD1. Germline CDR1 is SGHRS and CDR2 is YFSETQ. V lost 4 bases, J lost 7 bases, and 11 bases stayed unmatched. The CDR3 has 15 residues. The chain's CDR3 is CASSPAGQGRREQYF. The CDR3 nucleotides are TGCGCCAGCAGCCCCGCGGGACAGGGGAGGAGGGAGCAGTACTTC.

The chain recombines TRBV28 with TRBJ1-1; no clear D. The CDR3 loop spans 12 amino acids. Trimming took 3 bases from V and 6 from J, leaving 8 bases between them. CDR1 and CDR2 from the germline V gene are MDHEN and SYDVKM. The CDR3 loop is CASSLTFPEAFF. In DNA, the CDR3 is TGTGCCAGCAGTTTGACTTTCCCTGAAGCTTTCTTT. The whole variable domain, filled in from reference TRBV28 and TRBJ1-1, reads DVKVTQSSRYLVKRTGEKVFLECVQDMDHENMFWYRQDPGLGLRLIYFSYDVKMKEKGDIPEGYSVSREKKERFSLILESASTNQTSMYLCASSLTFPEAFFGQGTRLTVV.